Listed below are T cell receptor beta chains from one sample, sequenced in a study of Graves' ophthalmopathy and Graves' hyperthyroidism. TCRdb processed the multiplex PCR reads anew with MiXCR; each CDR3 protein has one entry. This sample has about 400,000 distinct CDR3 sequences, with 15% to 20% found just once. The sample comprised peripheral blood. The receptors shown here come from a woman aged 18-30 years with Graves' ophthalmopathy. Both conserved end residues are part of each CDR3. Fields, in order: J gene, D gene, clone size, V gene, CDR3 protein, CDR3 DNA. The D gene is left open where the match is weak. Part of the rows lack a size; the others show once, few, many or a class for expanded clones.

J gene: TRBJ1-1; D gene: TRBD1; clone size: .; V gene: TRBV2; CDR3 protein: CASTADRGHNTEAFF; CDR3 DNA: TGTGCCAGCACCGCTGACAGGGGGCATAACACTGAAGCTTTCTTT
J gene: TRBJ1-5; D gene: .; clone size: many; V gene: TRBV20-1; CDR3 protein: CSARDGGQPQHF; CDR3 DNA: TGCAGTGCTAGAGATGGCGGTCAGCCCCAGCATTTT
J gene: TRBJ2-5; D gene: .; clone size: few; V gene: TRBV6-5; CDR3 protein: CASSTEMGEETQYF; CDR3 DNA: TGTGCCAGCAGTACTGAGATGGGGGAGGAGACCCAGTACTTC
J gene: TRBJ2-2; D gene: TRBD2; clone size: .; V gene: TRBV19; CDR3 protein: CASSIGTSGSVDTGELFF; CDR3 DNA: TGTGCCAGTAGTATAGGGACTAGCGGGAGTGTGGACACCGGGGAGCTGTTTTTT
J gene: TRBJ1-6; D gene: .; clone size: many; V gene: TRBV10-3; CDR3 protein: CAISEAEVLPSPLHF; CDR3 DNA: TGTGCCATCAGTGAGGCAGAGGTTTTACCTTCACCCCTCCACTTT
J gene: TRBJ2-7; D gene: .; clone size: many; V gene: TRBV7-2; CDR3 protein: CASSFGTRTYEQYF; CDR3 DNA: TGTGCCAGCAGCTTCGGGACTCGTACCTACGAGCAGTACTTC
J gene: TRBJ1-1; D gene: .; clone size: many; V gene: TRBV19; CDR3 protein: CASSIERPYTEAFF; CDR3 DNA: TGTGCCAGTAGTATTGAGAGACCGTACACTGAAGCTTTCTTT
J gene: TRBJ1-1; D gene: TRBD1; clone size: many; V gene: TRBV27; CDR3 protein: CASSRQGFNEAFF; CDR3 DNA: TGTGCCAGCAGCAGACAGGGGTTTAATGAAGCTTTCTTT
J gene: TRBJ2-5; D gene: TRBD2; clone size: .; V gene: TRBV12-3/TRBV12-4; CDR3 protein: CASRVGTRQETQYF; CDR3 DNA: TGTGCCAGCAGAGTAGGGACTAGACAAGAGACCCAGTACTTC
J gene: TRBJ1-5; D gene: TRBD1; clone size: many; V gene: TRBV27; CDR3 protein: CASSFTGDQPQHF; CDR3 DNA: TGTGCCAGCAGTTTTACAGGGGATCAGCCCCAGCATTTT
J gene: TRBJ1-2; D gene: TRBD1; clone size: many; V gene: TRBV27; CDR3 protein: CASSPGTGGRNYGYTF; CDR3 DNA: TGTGCCAGCAGTCCCGGGACAGGGGGCCGAAACTATGGCTACACCTTC
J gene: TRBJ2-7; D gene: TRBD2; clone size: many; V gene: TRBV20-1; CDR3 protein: CSASSGNSYEQYF; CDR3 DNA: TGCAGTGCTAGCAGCGGGAACTCCTACGAGCAGTACTTC
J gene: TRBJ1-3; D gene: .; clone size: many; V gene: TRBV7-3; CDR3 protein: CASSLGWTLGSGNTIYF; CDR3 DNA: TGTGCCAGCAGCTTAGGGTGGACTTTGGGCTCTGGAAACACCATATATTTT
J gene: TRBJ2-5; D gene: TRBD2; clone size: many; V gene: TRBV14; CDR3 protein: CASSQDRRTGGLAGALRAQYF; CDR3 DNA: TGTGCCAGCAGCCAAGACCGCAGGACAGGGGGACTAGCGGGAGCCTTACGGGCCCAGTACTTC
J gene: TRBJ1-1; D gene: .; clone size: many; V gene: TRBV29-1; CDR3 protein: CSVEEGWGRRTEAFF; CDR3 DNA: TGCAGCGTTGAAGAGGGGTGGGGAAGGCGGACTGAAGCTTTCTTT
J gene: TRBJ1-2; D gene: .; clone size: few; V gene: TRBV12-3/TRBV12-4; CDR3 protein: CASSLVAWTSNYGYTF; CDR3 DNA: TGTGCCAGCAGTTTAGTAGCTTGGACCTCTAACTATGGCTACACCTTC
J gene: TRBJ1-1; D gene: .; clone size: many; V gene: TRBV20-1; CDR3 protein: CSARDLLGTSTEAFF; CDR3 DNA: TGCAGTGCTAGAGATCTTTTGGGGACTAGCACTGAAGCTTTCTTT
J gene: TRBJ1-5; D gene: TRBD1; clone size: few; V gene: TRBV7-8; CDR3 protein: CASSLARGILDQPQHF; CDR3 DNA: TGTGCCAGCAGCTTAGCCAGGGGGATCTTGGATCAGCCCCAGCATTTT
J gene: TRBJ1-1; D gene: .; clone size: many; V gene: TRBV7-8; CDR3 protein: CASSLALTDVWVNTEAFF; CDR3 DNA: TGTGCCAGCAGCTTAGCCCTGACAGATGTTTGGGTGAACACTGAAGCTTTCTTT
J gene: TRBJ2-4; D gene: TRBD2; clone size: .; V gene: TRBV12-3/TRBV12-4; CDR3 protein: CASSPASGRGVKNIQYF; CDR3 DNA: TGTGCCAGCAGTCCCGCTAGCGGGAGAGGAGTCAAAAACATTCAGTACTTC
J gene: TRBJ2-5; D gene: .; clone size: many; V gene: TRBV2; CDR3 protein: CASSDRGAETQYF; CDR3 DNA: TGTGCCAGCAGTGATAGGGGAGCAGAGACCCAGTACTTC